This T cell receptor beta chain appears in the sequencing data of a study of blood T cell repertoires in COVID-19. About the research overall: COVID-19 samples, acute and convalescent, were from the United States, Italy and Spain.

The germline CDR1 and CDR2 sequences are MGHRA and YSYEKL. This CDR3 has 20 residues. The V gene lost 1 base and the J gene lost 1 base, with 26 bases spanning the gap. The assay was immunoSEQ multiplex PCR, and TCRdb's table has in-frame clones only and misses some. The sample lists more than 75,000 clones; 70% to 85% were seen once. The specimen sequenced was peripheral blood. The rearrangement joins TRBV4-1 to TRBJ2-7; D might be TRBD2 (6 bases). The clonotype was recovered from a human donor in a cohort sampled during active COVID-19. CDR3 DNA: TGCGCCAGCAGCCAAGTACGGAAACCGAGGGGCGGGGCGATTTCCTACGAGCAGTACTTC. Amino acid sequence: CASSQVRKPRGGAISYEQYF.